This T cell receptor (beta chain) was recorded in a study of shared clonotypes between healthy human individuals (dated by TCRdb to 2020 to 2022). About the investigation overall: The cohort comprised two women and a few men aged 18 to 49 years. To estimate repertoire size and how much clonotype sharing occurs between individuals, the study deeply sequenced the blood TCR repertoires of about five healthy adults. Different laboratories and diverse techniques were used to prepare libraries and sequence TCR repertoires, to increase sequencing depth and limit assay-specific biases. Between about 0.8 and 8.9 billion PBMCs per donor were obtained by leukapheresis.

TCR CDR3 regions were amplified from genomic DNA by multiplex PCR using the deep immunoSEQ assay. Genomic DNA extracted from each cell subset was distributed evenly over all wells of several immunoSEQ 96-well plates, and each plate served as one replicate. For unsorted PBMC, around 310 ng of genomic DNA, equivalent to around 30,000 T cell genomes, went into each replicate PCR. Ten immunoSEQ deep assay plates were used to sequence the unsorted PBMC genomic DNA. Purified libraries were quantified with a Qubit 3.0 fluorometer, sized on a Bioanalyzer 2100, and re-quantified with the KAPA Library Quantification kit. Each immunoSEQ 96-well plate was sequenced on its own single-read 150-cycle Illumina NextSeq 550 flow cell. Turning to the authors' computational methods: Because the immunoSEQ output held only junctional sequences and lacked quality scores, the filtering could not match the filtering applied to full-length reads. Sequences were annotated with PyIR, a Python wrapper for IgBLAST v1.9, and V/J genes and CDR3 were assigned using IMGT germline references. Reads were removed for weak V/J assignments (E-value above 1e-6), missing CDR3, stop codons, out-of-frame junctions, or ambiguous translated residues. V3J clonotypes were defined by identical inferred V gene, J gene, and CDR3 amino acid sequence. To compute the percentage overlap between repertoires, the number of shared unique clonotypes was divided by the size of the smaller repertoire. RTK rarefaction, the Chao1 estimator, and Recon v2.1 estimates of unobserved clonotypes were used to assess repertoire richness. Sourced from immuneACCESS, this table was stored by TCRdb with only in-frame sequences that have V and J called. A share of the clones is absent; for the studies checked, an unresolved V gene accounts for under half, and the remainder has no known explanation. From that table come the V and J calls and clone size; the DNA was used to work out D and trimming. In this sample the table shows 450,000 to 500,000 clones, almost 80% of which occur a single time. Together, the top ten hold approximately 12% of the sample.

Results the study describes overall, beyond this receptor: Based on pairwise subsampling, the degree of clonotype sharing among donors was expected to be affected by sequencing depth. Sampling was restricted to blood, and TCR repertoires in tissue are likely to differ from TCR repertoires in blood. The small number of donors limited the genetic and exposure-history diversity represented.

In the case of this clone: Its antigen remains undetermined. One base away there is no much larger clone; base qualities are not given.

CDR1 and CDR2 are drawn from the germline V gene: SGHDN, FVKESK. Ends trimmed: V by 4 bases, J by 7 bases; bases unmatched to a gene: 7. CDR3 length: 15 amino acids, cysteine to phenylalanine. The kept DNA is CDR3 alone, 45 bases in frame from the first base. Healthy HIV-negative adults with no recently reported acute infections or vaccinations were included as donors. All donors were Caucasian adults living in Nashville, Tennessee, USA. For unsorted samples, 90 million or so PBMCs were counted and genomic DNA was extracted with the QIAamp DNA Blood Mini kit. After blood collection by leukapheresis, PBMCs were isolated using Ficoll-Histopaque density gradient centrifugation and then cryopreserved in the vapor phase of liquid nitrogen.

This TCR was recovered from a woman aged 40 to 50 in good health. Some clones in this sample may be carry-over from other donors' samples. Sequencing was carried out using PBMCs. The sequence is built from TRBV14 and TRBJ1-4; 9 junctional bases match TRBD1. The DNA sequence reads TGTGCCAGCAGCCTAGTACAGGGGGCGAGTGAAAAACTGTTTTTT. This sequence encodes CASSLVQGASEKLFF.